These 18 T cell receptor beta chains were sequenced from one sample in a study of blood T cell repertoires in COVID-19. TCRdb's copy holds only in-frame clones and misses some; the assay was immunoSEQ multiplex PCR. The data hold 280,000 or so clones, with 85% observed a single time. Material for sequencing was PBMCs or T cells enriched from blood (not recorded which). The source is a woman in her forties or fifties who had recovered from COVID-19.

The V gene is TRBV18, the J gene TRBJ1-1, with D perhaps TRBD1 (6 bases). V lost 5 bases to trimming and J lost 2 bases, with 21 bases between them. CDR3 size: 17 residues. CDR1 and CDR2 from the germline V gene are KGHSH and LQKENI. CDR3 loop: CASSSLPGHTSNTEAFF. The CDR3 region has the DNA TGTGCCAGCTCATCATTACCGGGACATACAAGTAACACTGAAGCTTTCTTT.

The V gene is TRBV9, the J gene TRBJ1-2, with TRBD1 matching 8 bases. The ends lost 6 bases at V and 5 bases at J; junction bases unmatched: 6. From germline, CDR1 is SGDLS and CDR2 YYNGEE. CDR3 length equals 13 residues. The CDR3 coding sequence is TGTGCCAGCAACGGACAGGGTTGGTATGGCTACACCTTC. Translating gives CASNGQGWYGYTF.

V gene TRBV19 combines with J gene TRBJ1-4; D is ambiguous. Germline V gene data show CDR1 as LNHDA and CDR2 as SQIVND (reference sequence). The CDR3 runs 12 residues. Trimming removed 3 bases at V and 4 bases at J, with 3 bases between. This CDR3 reads CASSILNEKLFF. CDR3 nucleotides: TGTGCCAGTAGTATTCTTAATGAAAAACTGTTTTTT.

V is TRBV29-1 and J is TRBJ2-3; D not resolved. V was shortened by 2 bases and J by 1 base, with 7 bases between the two germline ends. The CDR3 is 13 amino acids. Per germline, CDR1 SQVTM and CDR2 ANQGSEA. The DNA of the CDR3 is TGCAGCGTTGAACCGAGCCGCACAGATACGCAGTATTTT. Protein product: CSVEPSRTDTQYF.

This chain uses TRBV28 with TRBJ1-2; 10 bases match TRBD1. V shed 5 bases and J 3 bases; nucleotides not matched to a gene: 9. Germline V CDR1 and CDR2: MDHEN, SYDVKM. This CDR3 comprises 16 residues. In nucleotides, the CDR3 is TGTGCCAGCAGTGCCCCGGGACAGGGGATCGACTATGGCTACACCTTC. This encodes CASSAPGQGIDYGYTF.

The chain links TRBV10-1 to TRBJ2-7; 9 positions match TRBD2. The CDR3 length is 16 residues. Germline CDR1 and CDR2: WNHNN and SYGVQD (reference sequence). V shed 6 bases and J 5 bases; nucleotides not matched to a gene: 14. CDR3: CASSGVGLAGRNEQYF. The CDR3, as DNA: TGCGCCAGCAGCGGAGTAGGTCTAGCGGGAAGAAACGAGCAGTACTTC.

The rearrangement joins TRBV3-1 (or the pseudogene TRBV3-2) to TRBJ2-7, with D possibly TRBD1 on 5 matching bases. The V gene's germline CDR1 is LGHDT and CDR2 YNNKEL (reference sequence). This CDR3 contains 15 residues. Deletions cut 0 bases from V and 2 bases from J, with 11 bases between. Written as DNA, the CDR3 is TGTGCCAGCAGCCAAGATATCCAGGGTCCCTACGAGCAGTACTTC. As protein: CASSQDIQGPYEQYF.

The rearrangement joins TRBV29-1 to TRBJ2-3, with D perhaps TRBD2 (6 bases). Germline V gene data show CDR1 as SQVTM and CDR2 as ANQGSEA. V was pared by 6 bases and J by 8 bases, with 18 bases between. The length of the CDR3 is 13 residues. The CDR3 protein is CSVGAGRQVTQYF. The CDR3 bases are TGCAGCGTCGGCGCGGGGCGTCAGGTTACGCAGTATTTT.

As to this clone: Other DNA variants within this sample encode the same CDR3. The chain employs TRBV5-1 and TRBJ2-7, with a possible D match to TRBD2 (5 bases). V shed 1 base and J shed 4 bases, with 9 bases lying between them. Germline lookup yields CDR1 SGHRS and CDR2 YFSETQ. CDR3 length: 13 amino acids. The CDR3 DNA reads as TGCGCCAGCAGCTTGTGGACGGGGTACGAGCAGTACTTC. It encodes CASSLWTGYEQYF.

J is TRBJ1-2 and V is TRBV30; TRBD1 agrees at 7 bases. Germline lookup yields CDR1 GTSNPN and CDR2 SVGIG (reference sequence). With V trimmed by 6 bases and J by 0 bases, 4 bases remained unmatched. This CDR3 region has 13 residues. This CDR3 reads CACRTGANYGYTF. In DNA, the CDR3 is TGTGCCTGCCGGACAGGAGCTAACTATGGCTACACCTTC.

In the case of this clone: This could be a read error, since a much larger clone is one nucleotide away. The chain carries TRBV7-9 and TRBJ1-1; D not resolved. CDR1 SEHNR and CDR2 FQNEAQ come from the germline V gene (reference sequence). The CDR3 sequence is 14 residues long. V was trimmed by 0 bases and J by 0 bases, leaving 5 bases between them. CDR3: CASSLAGVNTEAFF. CDR3 nucleotides: TGTGCCAGCAGCTTAGCTGGAGTGAACACTGAAGCTTTCTTT.

V is TRBV19 and J is TRBJ2-1; 9 nucleotides match TRBD1. The CDR3 has 15 residues. Trimming cost V 9 bases and J 4 bases; bases outside gene matches: 10. In germline, CDR1 is LNHDA, CDR2 SQIVND (reference sequence). The DNA for the CDR3 is TGTGCCAGCTTGTCCCGGGACAGGGATTACAATGAGCAGTTCTTC. Its protein product is CASLSRDRDYNEQFF.

The V gene is TRBV27, the J gene TRBJ1-1, with TRBD1 identical over 8 bases. The V gene's germline CDR1 is MNHEY and CDR2 SMNVEV (reference sequence). The CDR3 runs to 15 residues. V trimming: 6 bases; J trimming: 1 base; junction bases outside the gene matches: 7. CDR3 loop: CASRSPGTGNTEAFF. The CDR3 DNA reads as TGTGCCAGCAGATCTCCCGGGACAGGGAACACTGAAGCTTTCTTT.

The rearrangement joins TRBV5-8 to TRBJ2-2, with 11 bases aligning to TRBD2. The ends lost 4 bases at V and 6 bases at J; junction bases unmatched: 14. CDR3 size: 18 residues. Germline V CDR1 and CDR2: SGHTS, YDEGEE. This chain's CDR3 is CASSPGSGGANIAGELFF. The CDR3 DNA sequence: TGTGCCAGCAGCCCGGGTAGCGGGGGGGCAAACATCGCCGGGGAGCTGTTTTTT.

The chain is built from TRBV5-1 and TRBJ2-5; tentatively, D is TRBD1 (6 bases). V was trimmed by 0 bases and J by 1 base, leaving 10 bases between them. The CDR3 is 15 residues long. Germline lookup yields CDR1 SGHRS and CDR2 YFSETQ. The DNA of the CDR3 is TGCGCCAGCAGCTTGGTCGGACAGCCCCAAGAGACCCAGTACTTC. This gives the protein CASSLVGQPQETQYF.

The rearrangement links TRBV7-3 to TRBJ1-5; the D gene is possibly TRBD1 (6 bases). The CDR3 contains 15 residues. V was cut by 5 bases and J by 0 bases, with 11 bases left in between. Per the germline V gene, CDR1 is SGHTA and CDR2 is FQGTGA. DNA of the CDR3: TGTGCCAGCAGCGAGGGGACAATTAGCAATCAGCCCCAGCATTTT. Amino acids: CASSEGTISNQPQHF.

The rearrangement links TRBV11-2 to TRBJ2-3; the match to TRBD2 covers 7 bases. The CDR3 spans 14 residues. Germline assignment: CDR1 SGHAT and CDR2 FQNNGV. Trimming at V came to 3 bases and at J to 6 bases, leaving 6 bases not matched to a gene. In nucleotides, the CDR3 is TGTGCCAGCAGCTTCCGGGACTATGAGGATACGCAGTATTTT. Translating it yields CASSFRDYEDTQYF.

The V and J genes are TRBV19 and TRBJ1-2; 9 positions agree with TRBD1. The CDR3 sequence is 14 residues long. Germline V gives CDR1 LNHDA, CDR2 SQIVND (reference sequence). V lost 7 bases, J lost 6 bases, and 9 bases stayed unmatched. CDR3 DNA sequence: TGTGCCAGTAAATTCAAACAGGGGGCTGATGGCTACACCTTC. Its protein product is CASKFKQGADGYTF.